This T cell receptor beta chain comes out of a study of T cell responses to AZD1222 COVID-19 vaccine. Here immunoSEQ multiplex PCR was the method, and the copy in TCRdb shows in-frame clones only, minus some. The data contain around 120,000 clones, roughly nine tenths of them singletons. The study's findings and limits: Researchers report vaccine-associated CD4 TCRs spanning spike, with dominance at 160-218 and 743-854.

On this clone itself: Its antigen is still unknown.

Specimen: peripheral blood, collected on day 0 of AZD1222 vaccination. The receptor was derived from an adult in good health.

CDR3 sequence (DNA): TGTGCCAGCAGCCAAGGTTGGGGGGGTTCACCCCTCCACTTT. Residues: CASSQGWGGSPLHF. The genes are TRBV14 and TRBJ1-6; D is perhaps TRBD1 (5 bases). V was cut by 1 base and J by 9 bases, with 10 bases left in between. The CDR3 contains 14 residues. Per the germline V gene, CDR1 is SGHDN and CDR2 is FVKESK.